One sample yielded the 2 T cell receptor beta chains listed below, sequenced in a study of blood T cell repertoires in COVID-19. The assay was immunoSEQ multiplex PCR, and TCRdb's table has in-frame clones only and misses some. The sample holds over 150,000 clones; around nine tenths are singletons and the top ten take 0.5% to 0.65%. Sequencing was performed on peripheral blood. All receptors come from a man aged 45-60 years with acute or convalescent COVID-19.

CDR3 DNA sequence: TGTGCCACCAGTGAATTTGGGGGGTCCCTCCACTTT. It is translated as CATSEFGGSLHF. This rearrangement joins TRBV24-1 to TRBJ1-6; D might be TRBD1 (5 bases). The V and J ends lost 4 bases and 14 bases respectively, with 11 bases between them. Per the germline V gene, CDR1 is KGHDR and CDR2 is SFDVKD. CDR3 size: 12 residues.

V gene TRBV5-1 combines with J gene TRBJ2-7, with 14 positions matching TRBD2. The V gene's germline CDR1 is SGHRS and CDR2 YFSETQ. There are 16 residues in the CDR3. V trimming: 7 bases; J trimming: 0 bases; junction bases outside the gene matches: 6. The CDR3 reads CASSGTSGSYSYEQYF. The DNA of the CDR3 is TGCGCCAGCTCCGGGACTAGCGGGAGTTACTCCTACGAGCAGTACTTC.